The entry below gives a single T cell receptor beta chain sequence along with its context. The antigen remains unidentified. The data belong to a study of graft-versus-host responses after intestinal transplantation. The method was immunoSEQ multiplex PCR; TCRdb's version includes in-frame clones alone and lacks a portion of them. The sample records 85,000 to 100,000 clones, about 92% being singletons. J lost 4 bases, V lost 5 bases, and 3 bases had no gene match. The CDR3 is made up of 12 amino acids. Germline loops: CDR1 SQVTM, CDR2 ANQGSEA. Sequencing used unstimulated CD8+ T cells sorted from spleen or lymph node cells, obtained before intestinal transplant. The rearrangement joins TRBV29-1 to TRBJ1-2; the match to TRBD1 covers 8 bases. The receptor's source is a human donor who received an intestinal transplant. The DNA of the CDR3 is TGCAGCGTTACAGGGGGTACCTATGGCTACACCTTC. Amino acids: CSVTGGTYGYTF.